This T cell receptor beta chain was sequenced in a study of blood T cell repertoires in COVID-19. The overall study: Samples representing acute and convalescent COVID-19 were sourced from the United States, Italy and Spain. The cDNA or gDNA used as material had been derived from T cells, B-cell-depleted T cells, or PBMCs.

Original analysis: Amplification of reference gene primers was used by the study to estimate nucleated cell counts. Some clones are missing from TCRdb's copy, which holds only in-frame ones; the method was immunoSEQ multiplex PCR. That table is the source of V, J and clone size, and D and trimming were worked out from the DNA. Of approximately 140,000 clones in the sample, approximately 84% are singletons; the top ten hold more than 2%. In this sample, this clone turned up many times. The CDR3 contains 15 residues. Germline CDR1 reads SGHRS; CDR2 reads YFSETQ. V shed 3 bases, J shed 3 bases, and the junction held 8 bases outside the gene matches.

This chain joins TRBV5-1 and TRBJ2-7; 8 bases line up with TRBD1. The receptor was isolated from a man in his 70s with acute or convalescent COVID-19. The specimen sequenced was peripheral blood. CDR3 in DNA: TGCGCCAGCAGCTCCCAGGCAGGGGGCGTCTACGAGCAGTACTTC. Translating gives CASSSQAGGVYEQYF. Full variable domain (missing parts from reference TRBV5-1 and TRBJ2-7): KAGVTQTPRYLIKTRGQQVTLSCSPISGHRSVSWYQQTPGQGLQFLFEYFSETQRNKGNFPGRFSGRQFSNSRSEMNVSTLELGDSALYLCASSSQAGGVYEQYFGPGTRLTVT.